A selection of T cell receptor beta chains follows, all from one sample in a study of T cells after yellow fever vaccination. TCRdb independently ran MiXCR on the 5' RACE reads; one entry per CDR3 protein. The sample lists about 22,000 distinct CDR3 sequences; roughly 5% were seen once. Material: PBMCs, either bulk or a sorted T-cell subset (CD4+, CD8+, memory, or dextramer-sorted; not recorded which), obtained 45 days after the first yellow fever vaccination. These receptors originate from a man younger than 35 who received the YFV17D yellow fever vaccine. CDR3s include the opening cysteine and the closing phenylalanine or tryptophan. D genes are given only for firm matches. Clone size is given as how often the clone was seen (once, few, many) or a class if it is expanded.

TRBJ2-1 | large | TRBD2 | TRBV4-3 | 16 | TGCGCCAGCAGCCAAGAAACTAGCGGGGGGTACAATGAGCAGTTCTTC | CASSQETSGGYNEQFF
TRBJ1-1 | many | TRBD1 | TRBV6-4 | 14 | TGTGCCAGCAGTGACACGGACAGGGGCACTGAAGCTTTCTTT | CASSDTDRGTEAFF
TRBJ2-3 | many | NA | TRBV5-1 | 14 | TGCGCCAGCGCTTTAGCGGAAAGCACAGATACGCAGTATTTT | CASALAESTDTQYF
TRBJ2-3 | many | NA | TRBV10-3 | 15 | TGTGCCATCAGTGAGTCCGAGCGGTACACAGATACGCAGTATTTT | CAISESERYTDTQYF
TRBJ2-2 | many | NA | TRBV9 | 15 | TGTGCCAGCAGCGTAGCCAAGGGGAACACCGGGGAGCTGTTTTTT | CASSVAKGNTGELFF
TRBJ2-5 | many | NA | TRBV9 | 12 | TGTGCCAGCAGCGTAGAGCAAGAGACCCAGTACTTC | CASSVEQETQYF
TRBJ1-2 | many | TRBD1 | TRBV11-2 | 15 | TGTGCCAGCAGCTCCCCCAGGGGGCCCAACTATGGCTACACCTTC | CASSSPRGPNYGYTF
TRBJ1-1 | many | NA | TRBV7-3 | 13 | TGTGCCAGCAGCTTGGACCCGAACACTGAAGCTTTCTTT | CASSLDPNTEAFF
TRBJ2-3 | many | TRBD2 | TRBV5-1 | 15 | TGCGCCAGCAGCTTGGGTCTAGCGGGGGGAGATACGCAGTATTTT | CASSLGLAGGDTQYF
TRBJ2-1 | many | TRBD1 | TRBV19 | 13 | TGTGCCACTCGGACAGGGTATATTGGTGAGCAGTTCTTC | CATRTGYIGEQFF
TRBJ2-1 | many | TRBD2 | TRBV18 | 16 | TGTGCCAGCTCACCAGCTAGCGGGGGGGCCGGTATTGAGCAGTTCTTC | CASSPASGGAGIEQFF
TRBJ1-2 | many | NA | TRBV13 | 15 | TGTGCCAGCAGCTTAATGGGACGGAGGGGGAGCGGCTACACCTTC | CASSLMGRRGSGYTF
TRBJ2-2 | many | TRBD2 | TRBV24-1 | 15 | TGTGCCACCAGGAGCGGGAAGGGCAACACCGGGGAGCTGTTTTTT | CATRSGKGNTGELFF
TRBJ2-3 | many | NA | TRBV11-2 | 11 | TGTGCCAGCAGCTCCACAGATACGCAGTATTTT | CASSSTDTQYF
TRBJ2-5 | many | TRBD1 | TRBV3-1 | 15 | TGTGCCAGCAGCCAAGGTCTACAGGGGGCAGAGACCCAGTACTTC | CASSQGLQGAETQYF
TRBJ1-1 | many | NA | TRBV7-9 | 16 | TGTGCCAGCAGCCTTGGGGGGGGAAGAAGGTTATCTGAAGCTTTCTTT | CASSLGGGRRLSEAFF
TRBJ1-6 | many | NA | TRBV11-2 | 19 | TGTGCCAGCAGCCCAACAGCTTTATCATCCGGGTCCCTAAATTCGCCCCTCCACTTT | CASSPTALSSGSLNSPLHF
TRBJ1-5 | many | NA | TRBV10-3 | 14 | TGTGCCATCAGTGACCGGCAGGACGGGCAGCCCCAGCATTTT | CAISDRQDGQPQHF
TRBJ2-1 | many | TRBD2 | TRBV15 | 16 | TGTGCCACCAGCAGAGAGTACGGGGGGGCTTACAATGAGCAGTTCTTC | CATSREYGGAYNEQFF
TRBJ2-3 | many | NA | TRBV4-1 | 14 | TGCGCCAGCAGCCAATCTTCGGGGGCAGATACGCAGTATTTT | CASSQSSGADTQYF
TRBJ2-5 | many | TRBD2 | TRBV5-1 | 16 | TGCGCCAGCAGCTCTGGACTAGCGGGTCCCCAAGAGACCCAGTACTTC | CASSSGLAGPQETQYF
TRBJ2-2 | many | NA | TRBV7-6 | 13 | TGTGCCAGCAGCTTAGGGGACACCGGGGAGCTGTTTTTT | CASSLGDTGELFF
TRBJ1-1 | few | NA | TRBV12-3/TRBV12-4 | 17 | TGTGCCAGCAGTTTTAGCCTCGACCGGATCATGAACACTGAAGCTTTCTTT | CASSFSLDRIMNTEAFF
TRBJ1-2 | few | NA | TRBV6-1 | 13 | TGTGCCAGCAGGCCTTCCGGTGGGGATGGCTACACCTTC | CASRPSGGDGYTF
TRBJ2-1 | many | TRBD1 | TRBV5-1 | 14 | TGCGCCAGCAGCTTGGCTACAGGGGCGGATGAGCAGTTCTTC | CASSLATGADEQFF
TRBJ1-6 | many | TRBD1 | TRBV3-1 | 15 | TGTGCCAGCAGCCAGTCGACAGGGTCTATGTCACCCCTCCACTTT | CASSQSTGSMSPLHF
TRBJ1-1 | many | NA | TRBV5-1 | 14 | TGCGCCAGCAGGCTTCAAACAGGCTACACTGAAGCTTTCTTT | CASRLQTGYTEAFF
TRBJ2-3 | many | NA | TRBV4-1 | 16 | TGCGCCAGCAGCCACACTCCAGGGTTCCTCACAGATACGCAGTATTTT | CASSHTPGFLTDTQYF
TRBJ2-3 | many | NA | TRBV20-1 | 13 | TGCAGTGCACCTTACCTAAGCACAGATACGCAGTATTTT | CSAPYLSTDTQYF
TRBJ2-5 | many | TRBD1 | TRBV5-1 | 16 | TGCGCCAGCAGCTCGGCCAGGGGGCACTCCCAAGAGACCCAGTACTTC | CASSSARGHSQETQYF
TRBJ2-2 | many | NA | TRBV4-3 | 17 | TGCGCCAGCAGCCAAGTGGGCAGCCCAACGAACACCGGGGAGCTGTTTTTT | CASSQVGSPTNTGELFF
TRBJ1-6 | many | NA | TRBV5-1 | 15 | TGCGCCAGCAGCCCAGGCCCTCTCGGAAGCTCACCCCTCCACTTT | CASSPGPLGSSPLHF
TRBJ2-5 | many | TRBD2 | TRBV29-1 | 13 | TGCAGCGCCCAGGGAGGGATCCAAGAGACCCAGTACTTC | CSAQGGIQETQYF
TRBJ2-2 | many | NA | TRBV9 | 13 | TGTGCCAGCAGCGTTCCAGGGGCCGGGGAGCTGTTTTTT | CASSVPGAGELFF
TRBJ2-7 | many | NA | TRBV18 | 14 | TGTGCCAGCTCACCACCGGCTAGTTCCTACGAGCAGTACTTC | CASSPPASSYEQYF
TRBJ2-3 | many | TRBD2 | TRBV20-1 | 15 | TGCAGTGTGCGGGGGGCTCGATCCAGCACAGATACGCAGTATTTT | CSVRGARSSTDTQYF